The 20 T cell receptor beta chains in this list originate from one sample, sequenced in a study of blood T cell repertoires in COVID-19. Sequencing used immunoSEQ multiplex PCR; TCRdb keeps in-frame clones, though not all of them. The sample records some 170,000 clones, roughly 88% being singletons. The sequenced sample was peripheral blood. These receptors were obtained from a woman in her forties with COVID-19, enrolled during active disease.

In DNA, the CDR3 is TGTGCCAGCAGCGCCGGGGGAGAAGCTTTCTTT. As protein: CASSAGGEAFF. The chain carries TRBV6-5 and TRBJ1-1; D is possibly TRBD1 (5 bases). The V gene's germline CDR1 is MNHEY and CDR2 SVGAGI. Trimming removed 6 bases at V and 8 bases at J, with 10 bases between. This CDR3 comprises 11 residues.

The J gene is TRBJ2-2, the V gene TRBV2, with TRBD1 identical over 8 bases. The germline V gene encodes CDR1 SNHLY and CDR2 FYNNEI. The junction had 3 bases not matched to a gene; V was cut back by 7 bases and J by 5 bases. The CDR3 covers 13 residues. CDR3 residues: CASKQGGTGELFF. The CDR3 coding sequence is TGTGCCAGCAAACAGGGGGGTACCGGGGAGCTGTTTTTT.

CDR3 DNA: TGTGCCAGCAGCTTAACAGAATCCAATTCACCCCTCCACTTT. Translating it yields CASSLTESNSPLHF. This sequence joins TRBV7-9 and TRBJ1-6; D is unresolved. With 2 bases removed from V and 7 bases from J, the gap between germline ends came to 9 bases. The length of the CDR3 is 14 residues. Germline V gene sequence: CDR1 SEHNR, CDR2 FQNEAQ (reference sequence).

This chain uses TRBV4-1 with TRBJ1-2; TRBD1 agrees at 9 bases. The CDR3 consists of 15 residues. CDR1 and CDR2 from the germline V gene are MGHRA and YSYEKL. Trimming removed 0 bases from V and 7 bases from J; junction bases left unmatched: 6. CDR3 sequence: CASSQDWGQGFGYTF. The CDR3 coding sequence is TGCGCCAGCAGCCAAGATTGGGGACAGGGTTTTGGCTACACCTTC.

The CDR3 DNA sequence: TGTGCCAGCACCCACCCCCGCGGACAGGGGAACACTGAAGCTTTCTTT. Translation gives CASTHPRGQGNTEAFF. The genes are TRBV28 and TRBJ1-1; 8 bases are shared with TRBD1. The length of the CDR3 is 16 residues. Germline CDR1 and CDR2: MDHEN and SYDVKM. The J segment lost 1 base and the V segment lost 7 bases, leaving 11 bases of the junction unmatched. Based on the CDR3 plus reference TRBV28 and TRBJ1-1, the full variable domain is DVKVTQSSRYLVKRTGEKVFLECVQDMDHENMFWYRQDPGLGLRLIYFSYDVKMKEKGDIPEGYSVSREKKERFSLILESASTNQTSMYLCASTHPRGQGNTEAFFGQGTRLTVV.

The chain's CDR3 is CATSRVVGTGGTEAFF. The CDR3, as DNA: TGTGCCACCAGCAGAGTCGTCGGGACAGGCGGCACTGAAGCTTTCTTT. This rearrangement joins TRBV15 to TRBJ1-1; the match to TRBD1 covers 8 bases. This CDR3 spans 16 amino acids. In germline, CDR1 is LNHNV, CDR2 YYDKDF (reference sequence). J was trimmed by 4 bases and V by 1 base; bases with no gene match: 8. Full variable domain (rest looked up from reference TRBV15 and TRBJ1-1): DAMVIQNPRYQVTQFGKPVTLSCSQTLNHNVMYWYQQKSSQAPKLLFHYYDKDFNNEADTPDNFQSRRPNTSFCFLDIRSPGLGDTAMYLCATSRVVGTGGTEAFFGQGTRLTVV.

The chain joins TRBV3-1 (or the pseudogene TRBV3-2) to TRBJ2-1, with D uncertain. The CDR3 runs 15 residues. V gave up 1 base and J gave up 0 bases, with 7 bases separating them. CDR1 LGHDT and CDR2 YNNKEL come from the germline V gene (reference sequence). The DNA of the CDR3 is TGTGCCAGCAGCCAAGGAACGGGCTCCTACAATGAGCAGTTCTTC. Translated, it gives CASSQGTGSYNEQFF.

This clone was observed a few times. This rearrangement joins TRBV4-1 to TRBJ2-1, with 10 bases aligning to TRBD1. The CDR3 totals 15 residues. The junction had 9 bases not matched to a gene; V was cut back by 5 bases and J by 8 bases. Germline CDR1 MGHRA, CDR2 YSYEKL. CDR3 DNA: TGCGCCAGCAGCGCTTGGGACAGGGGCATAGATGAGCAGTTCTTC. Translating gives CASSAWDRGIDEQFF.

The chain carries TRBV5-4 and TRBJ1-2; no definite D call. The CDR3 is 14 residues long. CDR1 is SGHNT and CDR2 is YYREEE in the germline V gene (reference sequence). Trimming took off 2 bases at V and 4 bases at J, with 12 bases between the two ends. This CDR3 is CASSLRSPPYGYTF. Here the CDR3 DNA reads TGTGCCAGCAGCTTAAGGAGCCCCCCCTATGGCTACACCTTC.

The chain has TRBV7-6 and TRBJ1-4; D not certain. The CDR3 is 15 amino acids. Trimming took 5 bases from V and 1 from J, leaving 11 bases between them. Germline V gives CDR1 SGHVS, CDR2 FNYEAQ. The CDR3 DNA is TGTGCCAGCAGCCATCGACGGGGAACTAATGAAAAACTGTTTTTT. This translates into CASSHRRGTNEKLFF.

V is TRBV19 and J is TRBJ2-3; 9 positions match TRBD2. CDR1 is LNHDA, CDR2 SQIVND, per germline (reference sequence). There are 16 residues in the CDR3. The V gene end was trimmed by 5 bases and the J gene end by 5 bases; junction bases not matched to a gene: 11. CDR3 protein: CASSFWASGVRDTQYF. CDR3 DNA sequence: TGTGCCAGTAGTTTTTGGGCTAGCGGGGTTCGAGATACGCAGTATTTT.

The genes are TRBV29-1 and TRBJ1-2; 8 bases are shared with TRBD1. This CDR3 region has 14 residues. Germline CDR1 SQVTM, CDR2 ANQGSEA. The ends lost 6 bases at V and 3 bases at J; junction bases unmatched: 9. The CDR3 nucleotides read TGCAGCGTCCCTCCAGGGGGCGCGTACTATGGCTACACCTTC. This gives the protein CSVPPGGAYYGYTF.

The rearrangement links TRBV18 to TRBJ2-3; tentatively, D is TRBD1 (6 bases). This CDR3 contains 17 residues. V was shortened by 0 bases and J by 2 bases, with 15 bases between the two germline ends. Germline V gene data show CDR1 as KGHSH and CDR2 as LQKENI. The CDR3 is CASSPPSWDIPTDTQYF. In DNA form, the CDR3 reads TGTGCCAGCTCACCACCCTCTTGGGACATCCCCACAGATACGCAGTATTTT.

In regard to this clone: One end of the junction fails to match germline, which may point to a read error. The J gene is TRBJ1-2, the V gene TRBV6-4; tentatively, D is TRBD1 (6 bases). Germline values: CDR1 MRHNA, CDR2 SNTAGT. This CDR3 has 12 residues. In DNA, the CDR3 is TGTGCCAGCAGTGACTCGAGGTGGTGGGACATCTTC. It specifies CASSDSRWWDIF.

This chain connects TRBV7-6 to TRBJ1-1, with a possible D match to TRBD1 (5 bases). In germline, CDR1 is SGHVS, CDR2 FNYEAQ. The CDR3 is 13 residues long. The ends were cut back, 5 bases at V and 4 bases at J, with 11 bases in the middle. In DNA form, the CDR3 reads TGTGCCAGCAGCCTCGACGGGGGCACTGAAGCTTTCTTT. It codes for CASSLDGGTEAFF.

V is TRBV5-1 and J is TRBJ1-1; no definite D call. Between the trimmed V and J ends, which lost 2 bases and 0 bases, there was a span of 11 bases. Germline CDR1 SGHRS, CDR2 YFSETQ. There are 15 residues in the CDR3. CDR3 protein: CASSFLEPVNTEAFF. The CDR3 DNA sequence: TGCGCCAGCAGCTTCCTTGAACCAGTGAACACTGAAGCTTTCTTT. Full variable domain (missing parts from reference TRBV5-1 and TRBJ1-1): KAGVTQTPRYLIKTRGQQVTLSCSPISGHRSVSWYQQTPGQGLQFLFEYFSETQRNKGNFPGRFSGRQFSNSRSEMNVSTLELGDSALYLCASSFLEPVNTEAFFGQGTRLTVV.

The gene calls are TRBV6-6 and TRBJ2-3; no clear D. This CDR3 region has 12 residues. CDR1 is MNHNY and CDR2 is SVGAGI in the germline V gene (reference sequence). V lost 4 bases and J 0 bases, leaving 2 bases between the germline ends. The CDR3 sequence is CASSSSTDTQYF. CDR3 DNA: TGTGCCAGCAGTTCGAGCACAGATACGCAGTATTTT.

In its sample, this clone was seen many times. The chain joins TRBV14 to TRBJ1-6; D possibly corresponds to TRBD1 (6 bases). CDR1 SGHDN and CDR2 FVKESK come from the germline V gene. The V and J ends lost 1 base and 4 bases respectively, with 20 bases between them. This CDR3 has 19 amino acids. The CDR3 DNA is TGTGCCAGCAGCCAAGTAATCCCGACAGGACCTGGGTATAATTCACCCCTCCACTTT. Protein sequence: CASSQVIPTGPGYNSPLHF.

The chain employs TRBV19 and TRBJ1-1, with 9 bases lining up with TRBD1. J lost 8 bases, V lost 3 bases, and 7 bases had no gene match. The CDR3 spans 14 residues. Germline CDR1 LNHDA, CDR2 SQIVND (reference sequence). The CDR3 nucleotides read TGTGCCAGTAGTATGGTGGGACAGGGAGGGGAAGCTTTCTTT. It codes for CASSMVGQGGEAFF.

This clone has more than one count but fewer than ten. The V call is TRBV7-9, the J call TRBJ1-2; a possible D gene is TRBD1 (6 bases). Germline V CDR1 and CDR2: SEHNR, FQNEAQ (reference sequence). This CDR3 comprises 15 residues. The V and J ends lost 5 bases and 1 base respectively, with 14 bases between them. Written as DNA, the CDR3 is TGTGCCAGCAGCATAGTTGCCAGGGGTAACTATGGCTACACCTTC. This codes for CASSIVARGNYGYTF. The full variable domain, in which reference TRBV7-9 and TRBJ1-2 provide the parts outside the CDR3, is DTGVSQNPRHKITKRGQNVTFRCDPISEHNRLYWYRQTLGQGPEFLTYFQNEAQLEKSRLLSDRFSAERPKGSFSTLEIQRTEQGDSAMYLCASSIVARGNYGYTFGSGTRLTVV.